This T cell receptor beta chain is drawn from a study of T cells in Graves' hyperthyroidism and ophthalmopathy. Points from the study as a whole: Before onset, ophthalmopathy was predicted by the model a median around 6.5 months earlier. A model using 13 V-J features told ophthalmopathy apart from stable hyperthyroidism.

Note on this clonotype: Its antigen is currently unknown.

Amplification yielded TCR beta CDR3 regions, with RNA transcripts as the source. Researchers ran a first-round RT-PCR on the TCR CDR3 using the HTBI primer set. MiXCR, run by TCRdb on the multiplex PCR reads, gives a single entry per CDR3 protein. Of 300,000 to 450,000 distinct CDR3 sequences listed, more than 14% are singletons. With 4 bases removed from V and 3 bases from J, the gap between germline ends came to 13 bases. The length of the CDR3 is 15 residues. CDR1 and CDR2 from the germline V gene are SGHTA and FQGNSA. A patient was excluded if there was uncontrolled infection, other autoimmune disease, pregnancy or lactation. Clinical symptoms, serum thyroxine, TRAb, thyroid ultrasound and orbital computed tomography informed diagnoses.

Sequencing was performed on blood. This chain connects TRBV7-2 to TRBJ1-5; the D is unclear. The TCR sequence derives from a woman in her twenties or thirties with Graves' ophthalmopathy. CDR3 coding DNA: TGTGCCAGCAGCTCGCCATTGGGCTTCAATCAGCCCCAGCATTTT. Translated, it gives CASSSPLGFNQPQHF.